This is a list of T cell receptor beta chains from one sample in a study of human T cells and chemical hapten exposure. A single record per CDR3 protein comes from TCRdb applying MiXCR to the RACE reads. The table shows around 100,000 distinct CDR3 sequences, with about 11% occurring only once. This specimen was whole blood, taken in connection with sensitization to the hapten diphenylcyclopropenone (DPC). These receptors came from a woman in her 40s with alopecia areata. Some clones in this sample may be carry-over from other donors' samples. The CDR3 runs from the conserved cysteine through the conserved F or W. A D gene is named only where the DNA matches it firmly. A clone size is listed for some rows: how often the clone was seen (once, few, many), or a class if it is expanded.

CDR3aa: CASRLNTEAFF
CDR3nt: TGTGCCAGCAGACTAAACACTGAAGCTTTCTTT
d_gene: .
v_gene: TRBV28
j_gene: TRBJ1-1
abundance: few

CDR3aa: CASSLARVEKLFF
CDR3nt: TGTGCCAGCAGCTTAGCCAGGGTTGAAAAACTGTTTTTT
d_gene: .
v_gene: TRBV7-9
j_gene: TRBJ1-4
abundance: .

CDR3aa: CAGREAGSTDTQYF
CDR3nt: TGTGCAGGGCGAGAAGCGGGGTCCACAGATACGCAGTATTTT
d_gene: TRBD2
v_gene: TRBV7-8
j_gene: TRBJ2-3
abundance: few

CDR3aa: CASSYWAARGLFDEQFF
CDR3nt: TGTGCCAGCAGTTACTGGGCGGCCCGAGGTCTGTTCGATGAGCAGTTCTTC
d_gene: .
v_gene: TRBV6-2/TRBV6-3
j_gene: TRBJ2-1
abundance: .

CDR3aa: CASSPRAANTYNEQFF
CDR3nt: TGTGCCAGCAGTCCCCGGGCGGCGAACACCTACAATGAGCAGTTCTTC
d_gene: .
v_gene: TRBV6-5
j_gene: TRBJ2-1
abundance: many

CDR3aa: CAISTGMNTEAFF
CDR3nt: TGTGCCATCAGTACAGGGATGAACACTGAAGCTTTCTTT
d_gene: .
v_gene: TRBV10-3
j_gene: TRBJ1-1
abundance: few

CDR3aa: CASSLGRAVSTDTQYF
CDR3nt: TGCGCCAGCAGCTTGGGGAGGGCGGTTAGCACAGATACGCAGTATTTT
d_gene: .
v_gene: TRBV5-1
j_gene: TRBJ2-3
abundance: .

CDR3aa: CASSFTVISPLHF
CDR3nt: TGTGCCAGCAGTTTTACCGTGATTTCACCCCTCCACTTT
d_gene: .
v_gene: TRBV6-2/TRBV6-3
j_gene: TRBJ1-6
abundance: few

CDR3aa: CASSTRWGQGAYEQYF
CDR3nt: TGTGCCAGTAGCACTAGATGGGGACAGGGGGCCTACGAGCAGTACTTC
d_gene: TRBD1
v_gene: TRBV19
j_gene: TRBJ2-7
abundance: few

CDR3aa: CASSLRQGGDYGYTF
CDR3nt: TGTGCCAGCAGCTTAAGACAGGGAGGTGACTATGGCTACACCTTC
d_gene: TRBD1
v_gene: TRBV9
j_gene: TRBJ1-2
abundance: .

CDR3aa: CASSATGTENQPQHF
CDR3nt: TGTGCCAGCAGCGCGACCGGGACGGAGAATCAGCCCCAGCATTTT
d_gene: .
v_gene: TRBV11-2
j_gene: TRBJ1-5
abundance: few

CDR3aa: CASSLEGGLVNEQFF
CDR3nt: TGTGCCAGCAGCTTAGAGGGGGGGCTGGTCAATGAGCAGTTCTTC
d_gene: .
v_gene: TRBV7-6
j_gene: TRBJ2-1
abundance: few

CDR3aa: CASSFGQGRSRGTEAFF
CDR3nt: TGTGCCAGCAGTTTCGGACAGGGGAGGTCGAGGGGCACTGAAGCTTTCTTT
d_gene: TRBD1
v_gene: TRBV6-6
j_gene: TRBJ1-1
abundance: few

CDR3aa: CATSTPGLAGEETQYF
CDR3nt: TGTGCCACCAGCACCCCGGGACTAGCGGGAGAAGAGACCCAGTACTTC
d_gene: TRBD2
v_gene: TRBV15
j_gene: TRBJ2-5
abundance: .

CDR3aa: CSARALAGRDNEQFF
CDR3nt: TGCAGTGCTAGAGCACTAGCGGGGCGGGACAATGAGCAGTTCTTC
d_gene: TRBD2
v_gene: TRBV20-1
j_gene: TRBJ2-1
abundance: many

CDR3aa: CASSLVSAVEAFF
CDR3nt: TGTGCCAGCAGCTTAGTGTCGGCAGTAGAAGCTTTCTTT
d_gene: .
v_gene: TRBV7-2
j_gene: TRBJ1-1
abundance: .

CDR3aa: CSVSTGVGRNTGELFF
CDR3nt: TGCAGCGTTTCCACAGGGGTGGGGCGAAACACCGGGGAGCTGTTTTTT
d_gene: TRBD1
v_gene: TRBV29-1
j_gene: TRBJ2-2
abundance: .

CDR3aa: CASSEGVGDYGYTF
CDR3nt: TGCGCCAGCAGTGAGGGGGTTGGAGACTATGGCTACACCTTC
d_gene: .
v_gene: TRBV10-2
j_gene: TRBJ1-2
abundance: many

CDR3aa: CASTTGGRATGSGNTIYF
CDR3nt: TGTGCCAGCACCACTGGCGGCAGAGCAACCGGTTCTGGAAACACCATATATTTT
d_gene: .
v_gene: TRBV7-9
j_gene: TRBJ1-3
abundance: few

CDR3aa: CASSPTAGDTEAFF
CDR3nt: TGTGCCAGCTCACCTACGGCAGGGGACACTGAAGCTTTCTTT
d_gene: .
v_gene: TRBV18
j_gene: TRBJ1-1
abundance: many